The 3 T cell receptor beta chains presented below share a single source sample, sequenced in a study of response to subunit inactivated influenza vaccine. TCRdb itself ran the RT-PCR reads through MiXCR, one entry per CDR3 protein. The sample gives hundreds of thousands of distinct CDR3 sequences, approximately 14% of which show up once; roughly 10% is in the top ten. Sequencing was performed on PBMCs from blood, taken about 12 days after vaccination. These receptor sequences come from a man aged 45 to 65 who received an inactivated influenza vaccine.

V usage is TRBV24-1 and J usage is TRBJ2-3; a possible D gene is TRBD2 (5 bases). V lost 1 base to trimming and J lost 7 bases, with 14 bases between them. The CDR3 runs 15 residues. From germline, CDR1 is KGHDR and CDR2 SFDVKD. The CDR3 loop is CATSDFTSGVHTQYF. The CDR3 DNA follows: TGTGCCACCAGTGATTTCACTAGTGGTGTCCATACGCAGTATTTT.

This rearrangement joins TRBV19 to TRBJ2-7; 7 positions agree with TRBD1. The germline CDR1 and CDR2 sequences are LNHDA and SQIVND (reference sequence). J lost 5 bases, V lost 6 bases, and 13 bases had no gene match. The CDR3 sequence is 15 residues long. CDR3 amino acids: CASSSSGTDYHEQYF. The CDR3 DNA reads TGTGCCAGTAGCTCTTCGGGGACAGATTACCACGAGCAGTACTTC.

V is TRBV29-1 and J is TRBJ1-2, with D perhaps matching TRBD1 (6 bases). The CDR3 loop spans 13 amino acids. Trimming stripped 6 bases from V and 8 bases from J, with 19 bases between. CDR1 and CDR2 (germline): SQVTM, ANQGSEA. CDR3 sequence (DNA): TGCAGCGTCGAGGGGGACACCAGTTGGGGCTACACCTTC. This encodes CSVEGDTSWGYTF.